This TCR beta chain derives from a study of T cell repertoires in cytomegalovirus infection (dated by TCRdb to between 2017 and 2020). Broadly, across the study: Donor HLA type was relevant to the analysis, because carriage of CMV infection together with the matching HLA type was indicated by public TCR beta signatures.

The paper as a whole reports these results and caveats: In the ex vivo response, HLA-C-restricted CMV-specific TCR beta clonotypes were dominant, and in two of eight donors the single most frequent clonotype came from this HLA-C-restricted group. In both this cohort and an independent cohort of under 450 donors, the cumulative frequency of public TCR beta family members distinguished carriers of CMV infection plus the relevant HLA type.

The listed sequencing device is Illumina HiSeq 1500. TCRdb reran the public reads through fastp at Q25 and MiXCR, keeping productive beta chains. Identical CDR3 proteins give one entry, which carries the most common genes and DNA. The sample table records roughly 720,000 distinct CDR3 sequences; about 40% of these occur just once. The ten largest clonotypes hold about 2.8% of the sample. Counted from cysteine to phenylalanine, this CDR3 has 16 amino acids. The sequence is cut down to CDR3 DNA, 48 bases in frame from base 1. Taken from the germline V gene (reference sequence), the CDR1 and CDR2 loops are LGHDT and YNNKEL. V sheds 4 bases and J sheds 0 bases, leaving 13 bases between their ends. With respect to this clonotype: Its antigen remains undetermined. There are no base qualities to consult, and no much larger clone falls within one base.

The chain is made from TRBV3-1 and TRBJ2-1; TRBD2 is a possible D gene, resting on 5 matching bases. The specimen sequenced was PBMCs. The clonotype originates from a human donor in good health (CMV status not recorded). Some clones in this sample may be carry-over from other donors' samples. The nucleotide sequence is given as TGTGCCAGCAGCCTACTTGAGGGAGCCTCCTACAATGAGCAGTTCTTC. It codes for CASSLLEGASYNEQFF.